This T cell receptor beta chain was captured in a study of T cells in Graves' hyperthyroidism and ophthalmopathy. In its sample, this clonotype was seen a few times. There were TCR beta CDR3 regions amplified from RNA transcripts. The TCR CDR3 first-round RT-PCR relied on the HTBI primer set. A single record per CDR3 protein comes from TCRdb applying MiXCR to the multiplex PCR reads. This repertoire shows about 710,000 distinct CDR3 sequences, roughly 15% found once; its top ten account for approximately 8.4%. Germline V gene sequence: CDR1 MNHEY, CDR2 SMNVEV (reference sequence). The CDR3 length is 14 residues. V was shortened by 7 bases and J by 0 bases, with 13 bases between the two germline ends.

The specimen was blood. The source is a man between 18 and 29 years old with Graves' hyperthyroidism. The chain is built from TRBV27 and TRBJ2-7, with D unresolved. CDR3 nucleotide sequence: TGTGCCAGCATTAAGACACCAAGCTCCTACGAGCAGTACTTC. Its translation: CASIKTPSSYEQYF.